This paragraph reports one T cell receptor (beta chain). Antigen: not known. TCRdb keeps only in-frame clones here, not all; method: immunoSEQ multiplex PCR. This repertoire shows 70,000 to 75,000 clones, about four fifths found once; its top ten account for 5%. The data derive from a study of OX40 agonist ivuxolimab in advanced cancers. About the study: Dose-escalation patients suffered from hepatocellular carcinoma, melanoma, renal cell or head and neck cancer. The eligibility criteria allowed prior anti-PD-1, anti-PD-L1 or anti-CTLA-4 therapy, and around 38% had some. General study results and limits: In the 0.1-3.0 mg/kg groups, partial responders showed among the lowest expansion. Averaged across samples, CD8+ T cells carried more expanded clones than CD4+ did.

The sample was CD4+ or CD8+ T cells sorted from blood, taken in a trial of the OX40 agonist ivuxolimab. This TCR was recovered from an adult with an advanced solid tumor such as melanoma, head and neck, liver or kidney cancer.

Here the CDR3 reads CASSVWTYEQYF. CDR3 DNA: TGTGCCAGCAGTGTATGGACCTACGAGCAGTACTTC. The chain joins TRBV6-4 to TRBJ2-7; D is unclear. Germline CDR1 and CDR2: MRHNA and SNTAGT. V was trimmed by 4 bases and J by 2 bases, leaving 6 bases between them. The CDR3 consists of 12 residues.